These 18 T cell receptor beta chains were sequenced from one sample in a study of T cell repertoires in cytomegalovirus infection. TCRdb redid the calling of the reads with MiXCR, one entry per CDR3 protein. The sample records about 210,000 distinct CDR3 sequences, around 6.6% being singletons. Material: PBMCs. All receptors derive from a human donor in good health (CMV status not recorded). Some clones in this sample may be carry-over from other donors' samples.

About this clonotype: One junction end does not reproduce the germline sequence, and a read error may be involved. This chain links TRBV7-2 with TRBJ2-6; D might be TRBD1 or TRBD2, each matching 5 bases. The CDR3 has 17 amino acids. Germline CDR1 reads SGHTA; CDR2 reads FQGNSA. DNA for the CDR3: TGTGCCAGCAGCTTAGTGGGACGTGTGTCTGGGTACAACGTCCTGACTTTT. Encoded protein: CASSLVGRVSGYNVLTF.

The chain joins TRBV5-6 to TRBJ1-2, with D unresolved. Germline V lookup: CDR1 SGHDT, CDR2 YYEEEE. This CDR3 is built from 14 residues. The germline V and J ends were trimmed by 4 bases and 7 bases, with 17 bases remaining between them. The CDR3 DNA reads TGTGCCAGCAGCAATAGTCTCGGCCTGTCTGGCTACACCTTC. Protein product: CASSNSLGLSGYTF.

Many counts were recorded for this clonotype. The chain has TRBV20-1 and TRBJ2-7, with TRBD1 identical over 10 bases. Looked up from germline, CDR1 is DFQATT and CDR2 is SNEGSKA (reference sequence). The junction had 8 bases not matched to a gene; V was cut back by 6 bases and J by 0 bases. The CDR3 has 15 amino acids. CDR3 loop: CSAKRQGASSYEQYF. As DNA, the CDR3 is TGCAGTGCCAAGCGACAGGGGGCCAGCTCCTACGAGCAGTACTTC.

The V and J genes are TRBV29-1 and TRBJ1-2, with D uncertain. From germline, CDR1 is SQVTM and CDR2 ANQGSEA. Trimming pared 5 bases from V and 4 bases from J, leaving 17 bases between. The CDR3 extends over 14 amino acids. CDR3 in amino acids: CSVWAALTLYGYTF. The CDR3 bases are TGCAGCGTTTGGGCAGCTCTAACCCTCTATGGCTACACCTTC.

This clonotype was detected many times. The chain combines TRBV7-2 with TRBJ1-1, with a possible D match to TRBD1 (5 bases). The V and J ends lost 4 bases and 4 bases respectively, with 13 bases between them. The germline V gene has CDR1 SGHTA and CDR2 FQGNSA. The length of the CDR3 is 14 residues. CDR3 nucleotide sequence: TGTGCCAGCAGCTCCAGCGGGACCGGCACTGAAGCTTTCTTT. Residues: CASSSSGTGTEAFF.

This clonotype was seen many times. The chain couples TRBV10-3 to TRBJ1-1, with TRBD1 as a possible D gene (5 bases). V was shortened by 10 bases and J by 13 bases, with 22 bases between the two germline ends. The CDR3 has 12 amino acids. Germline-derived CDR1 and CDR2 are ENHRY and SYGVKD. DNA of the CDR3: TGTGCCAGACCGGGACGCATTGAAACCCGTTTCTTT. This sequence encodes CARPGRIETRFF.

J is TRBJ2-1 and V is TRBV5-1; 10 nucleotides agree with TRBD2. With V trimmed by 0 bases and J by 6 bases, 3 bases remained unmatched. Germline CDR1 reads SGHRS; CDR2 reads YFSETQ. This CDR3 spans 15 amino acids. The CDR3 nucleotides are TGCGCCAGCAGCTTGGAAGGGACTAGCGTCAATGAGCAGTTCTTC. This encodes CASSLEGTSVNEQFF.

V usage is TRBV12-5 and J usage is TRBJ1-1; 7 nucleotides agree with TRBD1. Trimming took 6 bases from V and 5 from J; bases not matched to a gene: 6. CDR1 is LGHNT, CDR2 FRNRAP, per germline. CDR3 length: 13 amino acids. CDR3 protein: CASGLTGDTEAFF. CDR3 nucleotide sequence: TGTGCTAGTGGCTTAACAGGGGATACTGAAGCTTTCTTT.

This clonotype was observed many times. This chain joins TRBV20-1 and TRBJ2-5, with 8 bases identical to TRBD1. With V trimmed by 0 bases and J by 5 bases, 8 bases remained unmatched. Germline values: CDR1 DFQATT, CDR2 SNEGSKA (reference sequence). The CDR3 spans 15 residues. The CDR3 region has the DNA TGCAGTGCTAGAGATCCGACAGGGGTCGACGAGACCCAGTACTTC. Translating it yields CSARDPTGVDETQYF.

This clonotype was counted at least ten times. The chain has TRBV25-1 and TRBJ2-6; TRBD2 matches at 7 bases. V was clipped by 3 bases and J by 2 bases; unmatched bases: 1. There are 15 residues in the CDR3. CDR1 and CDR2 from the germline V gene are MGHDK and SYGVNS. CDR3 nucleotide sequence: TGTGCCAGCAGTGAGGGAGGGGCTGGGGCCAACGTCCTGACTTTC. Translated: CASSEGGAGANVLTF.

This clonotype was seen ten or more times. The chain recombines TRBV7-2 with TRBJ2-5; no definite D call. The germline V gene encodes CDR1 SGHTA and CDR2 FQGNSA. The CDR3 consists of 13 residues. Trimming took off 2 bases at V and 4 bases at J, with 8 bases between the two ends. CDR3 sequence: CASSLRVRETQYF. CDR3 sequence (DNA): TGTGCCAGCAGCTTAAGGGTGCGAGAGACCCAGTACTTC.

V is TRBV30 and J is TRBJ2-2; the D gene is possibly TRBD1 (5 bases). The CDR3 is 18 amino acids. CDR1 GTSNPN and CDR2 SVGIG come from the germline V gene (reference sequence). V lost 4 bases, J lost 4 bases, and 25 bases lay in between. The CDR3 loop is CAWNGGLRAGPLTGELFF. Here the CDR3 DNA reads TGTGCCTGGAACGGCGGCCTCAGGGCAGGGCCTCTCACCGGGGAGCTGTTTTTT.

This clonotype was picked up many times. V and J are TRBV9 and TRBJ1-1, with TRBD1 as a possible D gene (5 bases). The germline gives CDR1 SGDLS, CDR2 YYNGEE. The CDR3 runs to 17 residues. V gave up 3 bases and J gave up 0 bases, with 18 bases separating them. The chain's CDR3 is CASSAGASRGMNTEAFF. CDR3 in DNA: TGTGCCAGCAGCGCTGGGGCCTCACGGGGAATGAACACTGAAGCTTTCTTT.

V gene TRBV29-1 combines with J gene TRBJ2-5; 9 bases are shared with TRBD2. V shed 5 bases and J 5 bases; nucleotides not matched to a gene: 6. The CDR3 extends over 13 amino acids. Germline-derived CDR1 and CDR2 are SQVTM and ANQGSEA. The CDR3 loop is CSVFKAGGETQYF. DNA for the CDR3: TGCAGCGTTTTTAAAGCGGGGGGTGAGACCCAGTACTTC.

This clonotype was found many times. This could be a read error, since a much larger clone is one nucleotide away. The chain is built from TRBV7-2 and TRBJ2-1; the match to TRBD2 covers 13 bases. CDR3 length: 16 amino acids. CDR1 SGHTA and CDR2 FQGNSA come from the germline V gene. The CDR3 protein is CASSLALAGGRNERFF. CDR3 coding DNA: TGTGCCAGCAGCTTAGCACTAGCGGGGGGGCGCAATGAGCGGTTCTTC. Variable domain in full (rest from reference TRBV7-2 and TRBJ2-1): GAGVSQSPSNKVTEKGKDVELRCDPISGHTALYWYRQSLGQGLEFLIYFQGNSAPDKSGLPSDRFSAERTGGSVSTLTIQRTQQEDSAVYLCASSLALAGGRNERFFGPGTRLTVL.

This clonotype was recorded many times. The chain carries TRBV7-9 and TRBJ1-1; unclear D gene. CDR3 length equals 14 residues. V gave up 1 base and J gave up 1 base, with 7 bases separating them. Per germline, CDR1 SEHNR and CDR2 FQNEAQ (reference sequence). CDR3 protein: CASSLGSRNTEAFF. The CDR3 nucleotides are TGTGCCAGCAGCTTAGGCTCACGGAACACTGAAGCTTTCTTT. The entire variable domain, with the rest obtained from reference TRBV7-9 and TRBJ1-1, is as follows: DTGVSQNPRHKITKRGQNVTFRCDPISEHNRLYWYRQTLGQGPEFLTYFQNEAQLEKSRLLSDRFSAERPKGSFSTLEIQRTEQGDSAMYLCASSLGSRNTEAFFGQGTRLTVV.

This clonotype was counted only a few times. This sequence joins TRBV5-6 and TRBJ1-1; 8 bases align to TRBD1. V trimming: 3 bases; J trimming: 3 bases; junction bases outside the gene matches: 7. Germline CDR1 is SGHDT and CDR2 is YYEEEE. The CDR3 has 15 amino acids. The CDR3, as DNA: TGTGCCAGCAGCTCGATGTCGGACAGGGACACTGAAGCTTTCTTT. It is translated as CASSSMSDRDTEAFF.

This clonotype has at least ten counts. The rearrangement uses TRBV7-2 and TRBJ1-1; a possible D gene is TRBD1 (6 bases). CDR3 length: 14 amino acids. Germline loops: CDR1 SGHTA, CDR2 FQGNSA. Trimming removed 3 bases from V and 4 bases from J, with 12 bases in between. The CDR3 nucleotides read TGTGCCAGCAGCTTCCTACAGGGATCCACTGAAGCTTTCTTT. Its protein is CASSFLQGSTEAFF.